This T cell receptor (beta chain) was found in a study of response to subunit inactivated influenza vaccine. Points from the study as a whole: The authors suggested that every seasonal influenza vaccination recruits few new T cells.

Turning to this clonotype: The antigen is unknown.

This CDR3 region has 15 residues. V gave up 5 bases and J gave up 2 bases, with 15 bases separating them. Germline V gene data show CDR1 as SEHNR and CDR2 as FQNEAQ (reference sequence). One entry per CDR3 protein, called by TCRdb with MiXCR from the RT-PCR reads. The sample shows hundreds of thousands of distinct CDR3 sequences, 9.5% to 13% of them seen only once. Here the sequenced sample was PBMCs from blood, taken roughly 46 days after vaccination. The sequence was collected from a man between 45 and 60 years old who received an inactivated influenza vaccine. The rearrangement links TRBV7-9 to TRBJ2-5; the D call may be TRBD1 or TRBD2 (5 bases each). CDR3 region: CASSPRDGLQETQYF. Written as DNA, the CDR3 is TGTGCCAGCAGCCCACGGGACGGTCTACAAGAGACCCAGTACTTC.